These T cell receptor beta chains were read from a single sample in a study of cytomegalovirus exposure and HLA in healthy donors. Data came from immunoSEQ multiplex PCR; TCRdb stores just in-frame clones and leaves some out. Of about 67,000 clones detected, 68% appear once; the ten largest clones hold approximately 2.1%. The sequenced sample consisted of PBMCs. The receptor source for this set is a woman in her thirties in good health and CMV-seronegative. Each CDR3 is given with its conserved first and last residue. The D gene is left open where the match is weak. Clone size appears in some rows only: once, few, many, or a class for an expanded clone.

d_gene,abundance,j_gene,v_gene,CDR3nt,CDR3aa
TRBD1,NA,TRBJ2-3,TRBV28,TGTGCCAGCAGCCAGCGGACAGGGGGCGGAGATACGCAGTATTTT,CASSQRTGGGDTQYF
TRBD1,NA,TRBJ1-3,TRBV6-1,TGTGCCAGCAGTCCAGGGGGATTGGCTGGAAACACCATATATTTT,CASSPGGLAGNTIYF
NA,NA,TRBJ1-3,TRBV19,TGTGCCAGTAGTCCCCGAATAGGGGCTGGAAACACCATATATTTT,CASSPRIGAGNTIYF
NA,few,TRBJ2-2,TRBV18,TGTGCCAGCTCACAGGACACGGATAACACCGGGGAGCTGTTTTTT,CASSQDTDNTGELFF
NA,NA,TRBJ2-5,TRBV6-1,TGTGCCACCTCCCACCGGACAGCCCAAGAGACCCAGTACTTC,CATSHRTAQETQYF
NA,NA,TRBJ2-2,TRBV12-2,TGTGCAAGTCGCTTACCGGCAGGGTACTACACCGGGGAGCTGTTTTTT,CASRLPAGYYTGELFF
TRBD1,few,TRBJ1-2,TRBV6-5,TGTGCCAGCAGTTACGCCGGGACAGGAAACTATGGCTACACCTTC,CASSYAGTGNYGYTF
TRBD1,NA,TRBJ1-1,TRBV7-3,TGTGCCAGCAGCTTAAGGACAGGGGGCAACGGAGCTTTCTTT,CASSLRTGGNGAFF
NA,NA,TRBJ1-1,TRBV11-2,TGTGCCAGCAGCTTAGCGACATTCATGAACACTGAAGCTTTCTTT,CASSLATFMNTEAFF
TRBD2,NA,TRBJ2-7,TRBV6-5,TGTGCCATCAGGGTGGGGGGGAACTCCTACGAGCAGTACTTC,CAIRVGGNSYEQYF
NA,few,TRBJ2-2,TRBV10-3,TGTGCCAGCAGTTACATTCCGGGACAAGGGGCCGGGGAGCTGTTTTTT,CASSYIPGQGAGELFF
TRBD2,NA,TRBJ2-2,TRBV9,TGTGCCAGCAGCCTTACTAGCGGGGGGGCCGCGAACACCGGGGAGCTGTTTTTT,CASSLTSGGAANTGELFF
TRBD1,NA,TRBJ2-2,TRBV6-5,TGTGCCAGCAGTGAACAGGGGTACGGGGAGCTGTTTTTT,CASSEQGYGELFF
NA,few,TRBJ1-2,TRBV6-6,TGTGCCAGCAGTTACTCCACACCGTTTAACTATGGCTACACCTTC,CASSYSTPFNYGYTF
TRBD2,NA,TRBJ2-7,TRBV28,TGTGCCAGCAGAATGAGGGGACTAGGGAGAGAGCAGTACTTC,CASRMRGLGREQYF
NA,NA,TRBJ2-3,TRBV7-2,TGTGCCAGCAGCTTAGTGGGGGGAGAATTAAGCACAGATACGCAGTATTTT,CASSLVGGELSTDTQYF
NA,once,TRBJ1-2,TRBV20-1,TGCAGTGCGGAGGGCGAGGATGGCTACACCTTC,CSAEGEDGYTF
TRBD2,NA,TRBJ2-1,TRBV29-1,TGCAGCGCCCGGACTAGCACCTACAATGAGCAGTTCTTC,CSARTSTYNEQFF
NA,NA,TRBJ2-7,TRBV28,TGTGCCAGCATTACGCGCGCTAATAACGAGCAGTACTTC,CASITRANNEQYF
TRBD1,NA,TRBJ2-1,TRBV27,TGTGCCAGCACCCCTTACGAGGACAGGGGAGGGAATGAGCAGTTCTTC,CASTPYEDRGGNEQFF
NA,NA,TRBJ2-7,TRBV6-1,TGTGCCAGCATCTTTCAGGGGGGCGGCTCCTACGAGCAGTACTTC,CASIFQGGGSYEQYF
TRBD2,NA,TRBJ2-1,TRBV7-2,TGTGCCAGCAGTTACTCTAGCGGGGGGGCCGGCTACAATGAGCAGTTCTTC,CASSYSSGGAGYNEQFF
TRBD1,NA,TRBJ1-2,TRBV11-3,TGTGCCAGCAGCCCGGGTATCCTGACAGGGGCAGGGGGCTACACCTTC,CASSPGILTGAGGYTF
NA,NA,TRBJ1-1,TRBV12-2,TGTGCAAGTCGCTTAGAACATGGGGGGGGGCGCGAGGACACTGAAGCTTTCTTT,CASRLEHGGGREDTEAFF
TRBD1,NA,TRBJ2-1,TRBV7-3,TGTGCCAGCAGCTTGGGACAGGGGCCGGTCAATGAGCAGTTCTTC,CASSLGQGPVNEQFF
NA,NA,TRBJ1-2,TRBV27,TGTGCCAGCAGTCCGGACATTGGGACTGCCTATGGCTACACCTTC,CASSPDIGTAYGYTF
NA,NA,TRBJ2-1,TRBV27,TGTGCCAGCGAATCGGCCAGGGGTACCTACAATGAGCAGTTCTTC,CASESARGTYNEQFF
TRBD2,NA,TRBJ2-3,TRBV28,TGTGCCAGCAGTACTAGCGGGGGCAACCTGGATACGCAGTATTTT,CASSTSGGNLDTQYF
TRBD2,NA,TRBJ2-3,TRBV7-9,TGTGCCAGCAGTTTACATAGCGGGGGGGCCACAGATACGCAGTATTTT,CASSLHSGGATDTQYF
TRBD2,NA,TRBJ2-1,TRBV5-1,TGCGCCAGCAGCCCGACTAGCGGGGGGGCCCCAAATGAGCAGTTCTTC,CASSPTSGGAPNEQFF
NA,NA,TRBJ1-2,TRBV5-6,TGTGCCAGCAGTCTGTTCATGCCAGGCACCCACTATGGCTACACCTTC,CASSLFMPGTHYGYTF
NA,NA,TRBJ2-7,TRBV4-2,TGTGCCAGCAGCTCCGGGAGCTACGAGCAGTACTTC,CASSSGSYEQYF
NA,NA,TRBJ2-3,TRBV19,TGTGCCAGTAGTACAGGCCTTACGCAGTATTTT,CASSTGLTQYF
TRBD1,NA,TRBJ1-2,TRBV6-6,TGTGCCAGCAGCCACAGAGACAGGGCCAACTATGGCTACACCTTC,CASSHRDRANYGYTF
NA,NA,TRBJ2-3,TRBV5-1,TGCGCCAGCAGCGCGGGACGGATGGAAGATACGCAGTATTTT,CASSAGRMEDTQYF
NA,NA,TRBJ1-4,TRBV7-2,TGTGCCAGCAGCTTAGACAACCGATATAATGAAAAACTGTTTTTT,CASSLDNRYNEKLFF
NA,NA,TRBJ1-6,TRBV4-2,TGTGCCAGCAGCCAAGATCCAGGGTTCGATTCACCCCTCCACTTT,CASSQDPGFDSPLHF
NA,NA,TRBJ2-7,TRBV11-2,TGTGCCAGCAGCTTTCATTCTCGGGACGAGCAGTACTTC,CASSFHSRDEQYF
NA,NA,TRBJ2-1,TRBV27,TGTGCCAGCAGTTTTTTAGTAGTCCATGAGCAGTTCTTC,CASSFLVVHEQFF
NA,NA,TRBJ1-5,TRBV15,TGTGCCACCAGGGATTTTCCTGGAGGGGCGGACGGTCAGCCCCAGCATTTT,CATRDFPGGADGQPQHF
NA,once,TRBJ1-2,TRBV19,TGTGCCAGTAGTATGGAGGGGTATGGCTATGGCTACACCTTC,CASSMEGYGYGYTF
NA,NA,TRBJ2-7,TRBV10-3,TGTGCCATCAGTGAGAAAACAGGGTCCTCCTACGAGCAGTACTTC,CAISEKTGSSYEQYF
NA,NA,TRBJ2-2,TRBV6-6,TGTGCCAGCAGTCAGCCCCGCGGGGCAGGTCACGGGGAGCTGTTTTTT,CASSQPRGAGHGELFF
NA,NA,TRBJ1-4,TRBV11-2,TGTGCCAGCAGCTCCGCCAATCGGGGTGGGAAACTGTTTTTT,CASSSANRGGKLFF
NA,few,TRBJ2-5,TRBV6-5,TGTGCCAGCAGTCAGACAGGCGGAGAGACCCAGTACTTC,CASSQTGGETQYF
NA,once,TRBJ2-1,TRBV6-6,TGTGCCAGCAGTTACCAGGGGCCCAGGAATGAGCAGTTCTTC,CASSYQGPRNEQFF
TRBD1,NA,TRBJ1-6,TRBV7-3,TGTGCCAGCAGCACCGGGACAGGGTTAGGTTCCCTCCACTTT,CASSTGTGLGSLHF
TRBD2,NA,TRBJ2-1,TRBV4-1,TGCGCCAGCAGCCAAGATCGACTAGCGGGGAGCTCCTACAATGAGCAGTTCTTC,CASSQDRLAGSSYNEQFF
TRBD1,once,TRBJ1-1,TRBV4-2,TGTGCCAGCAGCCACACACAGGGGACTGAAGCTTTCTTT,CASSHTQGTEAFF
NA,few,TRBJ1-1,TRBV5-6,TGTGCCAGCAGCTTCTTGGACATTGCTTTCTTT,CASSFLDIAFF